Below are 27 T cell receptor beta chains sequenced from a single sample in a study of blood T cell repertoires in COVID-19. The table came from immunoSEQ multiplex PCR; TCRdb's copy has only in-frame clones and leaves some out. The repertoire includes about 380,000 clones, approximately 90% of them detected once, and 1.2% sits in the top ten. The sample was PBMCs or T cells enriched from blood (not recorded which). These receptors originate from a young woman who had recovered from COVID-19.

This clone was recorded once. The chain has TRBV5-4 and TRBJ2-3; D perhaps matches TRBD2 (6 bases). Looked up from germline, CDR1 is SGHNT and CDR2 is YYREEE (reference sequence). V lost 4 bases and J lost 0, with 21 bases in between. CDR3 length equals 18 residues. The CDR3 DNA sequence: TGTGCCAGCAGCCGAAAACCCGGAGGGCGGGCTAGCACAGATACGCAGTATTTT. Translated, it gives CASSRKPGGRASTDTQYF.

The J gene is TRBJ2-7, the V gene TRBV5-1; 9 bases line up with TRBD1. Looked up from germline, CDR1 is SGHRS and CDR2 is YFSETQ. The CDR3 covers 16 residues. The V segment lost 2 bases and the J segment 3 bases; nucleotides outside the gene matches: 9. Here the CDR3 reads CASSFNTGTGNYEQYF. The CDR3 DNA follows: TGCGCCAGCAGCTTTAATACCGGGACAGGGAACTACGAGCAGTACTTC.

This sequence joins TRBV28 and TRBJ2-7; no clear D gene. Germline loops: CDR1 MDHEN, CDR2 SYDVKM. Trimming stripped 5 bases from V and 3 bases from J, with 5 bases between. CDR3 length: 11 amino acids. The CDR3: CASSPLYEQYF. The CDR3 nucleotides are TGTGCCAGCAGTCCCCTCTACGAGCAGTACTTC. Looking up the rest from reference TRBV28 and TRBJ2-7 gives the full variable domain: DVKVTQSSRYLVKRTGEKVFLECVQDMDHENMFWYRQDPGLGLRLIYFSYDVKMKEKGDIPEGYSVSREKKERFSLILESASTNQTSMYLCASSPLYEQYFGPGTRLTVT.

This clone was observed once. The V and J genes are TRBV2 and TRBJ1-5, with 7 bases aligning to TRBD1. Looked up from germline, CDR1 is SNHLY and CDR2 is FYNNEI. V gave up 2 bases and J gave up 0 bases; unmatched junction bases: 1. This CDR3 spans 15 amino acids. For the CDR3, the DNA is TGTGCCAGCAGTGAACAGGGGGATAGCAATCAGCCCCAGCATTTT. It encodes CASSEQGDSNQPQHF.

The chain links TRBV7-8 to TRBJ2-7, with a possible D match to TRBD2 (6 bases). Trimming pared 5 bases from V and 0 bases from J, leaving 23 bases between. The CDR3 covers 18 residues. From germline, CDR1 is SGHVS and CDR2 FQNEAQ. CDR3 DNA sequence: TGTGCCAGCAGCATTGCCCCGTCAACTAGCTCCAACTCCTACGAGCAGTACTTC. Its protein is CASSIAPSTSSNSYEQYF.

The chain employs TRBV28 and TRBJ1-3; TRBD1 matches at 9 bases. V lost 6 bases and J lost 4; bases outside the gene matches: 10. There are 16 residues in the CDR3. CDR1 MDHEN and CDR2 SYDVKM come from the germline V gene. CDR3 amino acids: CASRGPNRGRGNTIYF. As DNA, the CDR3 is TGTGCCAGCAGGGGACCGAACAGGGGGCGCGGAAACACCATATATTTT.

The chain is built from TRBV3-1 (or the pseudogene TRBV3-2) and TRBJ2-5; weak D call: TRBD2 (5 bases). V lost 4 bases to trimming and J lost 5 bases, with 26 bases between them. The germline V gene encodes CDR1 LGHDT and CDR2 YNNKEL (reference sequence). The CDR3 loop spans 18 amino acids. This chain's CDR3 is CASSLKSRRPGQMETQYF. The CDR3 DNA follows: TGTGCCAGCAGCCTTAAGTCGAGGAGGCCGGGCCAAATGGAGACCCAGTACTTC.

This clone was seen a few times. The CDR3 reads CASSPGLAGTRETQYF. For the CDR3, the DNA is TGTGCCAGCAGTCCCGGACTAGCGGGGACGAGAGAGACCCAGTACTTC. The genes are TRBV4-2 and TRBJ2-5, with 12 bases aligning to TRBD2. Germline V lookup: CDR1 LGHNA, CDR2 YNFKEQ. There are 16 residues in the CDR3. V lost 6 bases and J lost 4; bases outside the gene matches: 9.

The CDR3 DNA reads as TGTGCCAGCTCACCGGACACTAATCAGCCCCAGCATTTT. This gives the protein CASSPDTNQPQHF. The chain joins TRBV18 to TRBJ1-5, with a possible D match to TRBD1 (5 bases). Per germline, CDR1 KGHSH and CDR2 LQKENI. The V and J ends lost 3 bases and 4 bases respectively, with 7 bases between them. CDR3 length: 13 residues.

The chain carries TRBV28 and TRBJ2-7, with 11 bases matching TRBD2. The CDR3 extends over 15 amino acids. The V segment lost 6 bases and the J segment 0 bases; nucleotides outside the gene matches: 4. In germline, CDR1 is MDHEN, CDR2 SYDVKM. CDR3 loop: CASRGTSGGSYEQYF. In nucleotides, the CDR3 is TGTGCCAGCAGGGGTACTAGCGGGGGCTCCTACGAGCAGTACTTC.

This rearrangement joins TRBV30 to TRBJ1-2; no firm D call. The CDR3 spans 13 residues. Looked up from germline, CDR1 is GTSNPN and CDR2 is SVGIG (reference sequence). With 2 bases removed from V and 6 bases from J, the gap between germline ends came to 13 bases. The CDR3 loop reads CAWSQEESHGYTF. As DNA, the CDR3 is TGTGCCTGGAGTCAGGAGGAATCGCATGGCTACACCTTC.

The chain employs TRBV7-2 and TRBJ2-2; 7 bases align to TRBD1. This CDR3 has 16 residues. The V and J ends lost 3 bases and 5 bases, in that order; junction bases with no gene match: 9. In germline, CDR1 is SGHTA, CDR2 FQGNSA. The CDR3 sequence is CASSFGSQGITGELFF. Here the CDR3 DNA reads TGTGCCAGCAGCTTCGGGTCACAGGGGATAACCGGGGAGCTGTTTTTT.

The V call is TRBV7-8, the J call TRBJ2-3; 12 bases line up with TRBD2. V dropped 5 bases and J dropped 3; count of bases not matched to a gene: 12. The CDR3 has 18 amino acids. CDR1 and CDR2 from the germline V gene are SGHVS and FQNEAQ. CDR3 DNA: TGTGCCAGCAGCATAAAACGGACTAGCGGGGTTAATACAGATACGCAGTATTTT. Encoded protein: CASSIKRTSGVNTDTQYF.

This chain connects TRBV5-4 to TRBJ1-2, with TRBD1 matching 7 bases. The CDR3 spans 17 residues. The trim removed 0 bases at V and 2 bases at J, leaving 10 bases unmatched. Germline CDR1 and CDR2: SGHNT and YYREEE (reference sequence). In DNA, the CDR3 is TGTGCCAGCAGCTTGGGAGGGGGCAGGGATGGCAACTATGGCTACACCTTC. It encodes CASSLGGGRDGNYGYTF.

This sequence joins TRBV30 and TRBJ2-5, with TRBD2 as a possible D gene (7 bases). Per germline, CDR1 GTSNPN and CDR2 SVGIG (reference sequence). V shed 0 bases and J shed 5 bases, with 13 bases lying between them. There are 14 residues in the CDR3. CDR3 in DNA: TGTGCCTGGAGTGTCGCCGGGGGGCCGGAGACCCAGTACTTC. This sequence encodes CAWSVAGGPETQYF.

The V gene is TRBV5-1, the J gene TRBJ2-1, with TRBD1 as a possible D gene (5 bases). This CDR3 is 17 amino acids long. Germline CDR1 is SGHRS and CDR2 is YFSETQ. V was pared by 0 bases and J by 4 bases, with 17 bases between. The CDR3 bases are TGCGCCAGCAGCTTGGAAGGGCAGGGAAAGATATACAATGAGCAGTTCTTC. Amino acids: CASSLEGQGKIYNEQFF.

The CDR3 DNA reads TGTGCCAGCTCACCGGGGGGACTTTCCACCGGGGAGCTGTTTTTT. Translation gives CASSPGGLSTGELFF. V and J are TRBV18 and TRBJ2-2, with D possibly being TRBD2 (6 bases). CDR1 is KGHSH, CDR2 LQKENI, per germline. This CDR3 has 15 residues. The germline V and J ends were trimmed by 3 bases and 4 bases, with 12 bases remaining between them.

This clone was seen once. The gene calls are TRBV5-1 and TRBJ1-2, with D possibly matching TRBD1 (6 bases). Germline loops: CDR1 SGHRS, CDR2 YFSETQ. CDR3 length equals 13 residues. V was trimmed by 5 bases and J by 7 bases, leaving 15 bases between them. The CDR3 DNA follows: TGCGCCAGCAGATCCACAGGGCACGGTGGCTACACCTTC. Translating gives CASRSTGHGGYTF.

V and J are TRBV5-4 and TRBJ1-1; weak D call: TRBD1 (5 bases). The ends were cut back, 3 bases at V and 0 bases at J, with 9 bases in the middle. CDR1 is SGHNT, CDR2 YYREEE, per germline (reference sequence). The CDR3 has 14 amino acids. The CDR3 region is CASSSVGLNTEAFF. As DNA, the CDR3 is TGTGCCAGCAGCTCCGTGGGGCTGAACACTGAAGCTTTCTTT.

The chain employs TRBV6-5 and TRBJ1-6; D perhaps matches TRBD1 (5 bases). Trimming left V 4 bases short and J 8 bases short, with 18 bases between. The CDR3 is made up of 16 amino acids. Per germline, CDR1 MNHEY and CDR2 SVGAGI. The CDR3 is CASSSLGGSFDSPLHF. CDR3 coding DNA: TGTGCCAGCAGTTCCCTCGGGGGGAGTTTCGATTCACCCCTCCACTTT.

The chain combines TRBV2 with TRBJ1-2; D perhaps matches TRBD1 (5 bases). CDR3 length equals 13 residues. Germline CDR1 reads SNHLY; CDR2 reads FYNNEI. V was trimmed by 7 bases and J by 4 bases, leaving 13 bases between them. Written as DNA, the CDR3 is TGTGCCAGCACGGACCCGCAGGGCTATGGCTACACCTTC. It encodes CASTDPQGYGYTF.

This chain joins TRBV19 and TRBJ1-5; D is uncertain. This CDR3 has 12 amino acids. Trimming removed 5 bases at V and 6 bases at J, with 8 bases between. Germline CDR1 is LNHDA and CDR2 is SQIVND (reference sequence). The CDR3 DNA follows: TGTGCCAGTAGTCCCACGGGTCAGCCCCAGCATTTT. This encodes CASSPTGQPQHF.

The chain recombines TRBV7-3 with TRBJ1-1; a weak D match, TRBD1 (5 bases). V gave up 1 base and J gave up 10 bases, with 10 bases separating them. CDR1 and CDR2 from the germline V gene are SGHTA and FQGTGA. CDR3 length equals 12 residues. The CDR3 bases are TGTGCCAGCAGCTTAAACGCAGGGCCAGCTTTCTTT. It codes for CASSLNAGPAFF.

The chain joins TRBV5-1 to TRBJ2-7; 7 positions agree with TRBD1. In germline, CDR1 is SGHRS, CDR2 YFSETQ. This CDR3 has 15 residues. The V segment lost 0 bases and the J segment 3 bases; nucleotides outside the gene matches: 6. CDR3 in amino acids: CASSLDGTDIYEQYF. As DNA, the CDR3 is TGCGCCAGCAGCTTGGACGGGACAGATATCTACGAGCAGTACTTC.

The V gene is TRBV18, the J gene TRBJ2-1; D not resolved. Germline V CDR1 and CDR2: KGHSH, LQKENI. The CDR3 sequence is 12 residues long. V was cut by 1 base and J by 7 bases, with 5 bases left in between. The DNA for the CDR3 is TGTGCCAGCTCACCACTGACTAATGAGCAGTTCTTC. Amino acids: CASSPLTNEQFF.

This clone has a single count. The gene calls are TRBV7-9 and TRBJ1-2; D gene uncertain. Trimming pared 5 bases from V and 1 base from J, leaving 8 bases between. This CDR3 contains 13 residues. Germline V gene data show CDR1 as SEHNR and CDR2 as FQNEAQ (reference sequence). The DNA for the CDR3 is TGTGCCAGCAGCCCGGTAGATAACTATGGCTACACCTTC. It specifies CASSPVDNYGYTF.

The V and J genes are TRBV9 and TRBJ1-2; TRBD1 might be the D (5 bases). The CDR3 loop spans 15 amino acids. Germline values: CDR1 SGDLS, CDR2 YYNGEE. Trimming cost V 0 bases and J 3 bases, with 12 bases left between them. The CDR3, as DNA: TGTGCCAGCAGCGTAGGGTCAGGGCCTCACTATGGCTACACCTTC. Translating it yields CASSVGSGPHYGYTF.